This is a list of T cell receptor beta chains from one sample in a study of regulatory T cells in long-lasting Graves disease. TCRdb re-called the multiplex PCR reads with MiXCR, one entry per CDR3 protein. The table records 430,000 or so distinct CDR3 sequences, over 20% of them present only once. The sample was peripheral blood mononuclear cells (PBMCs), taken when the disease was refractory, from a patient treated with antithyroid drugs. These receptors were obtained from a female donor with Graves disease. Each CDR3 is given with its conserved first and last residue. Each record gives: clone size, V gene, J gene, D gene, CDR3 length, CDR3 DNA, CDR3 protein. A D gene is named only where the DNA matches it firmly. Clone size is shown for a subset of rows, as once, few, many or a class of expanded clone.

many,TRBV6-1,TRBJ1-1,-,13,TGTGCCAGCTCTGGACGGATGAACACTGAAGCTTTCTTT,CASSGRMNTEAFF
few,TRBV20-1,TRBJ1-1,-,11,TGCAGCGAGGGGCTGGGTACTGAAGCTTTCTTT,CSEGLGTEAFF
few,TRBV5-1,TRBJ1-1,TRBD1,15,TGCGCCAGCAGCTTGGTGGGACAGGTCAACACTGAAGCTTTCTTT,CASSLVGQVNTEAFF
few,TRBV18,TRBJ2-1,TRBD2,16,TGTGCCAGCTCACGTGACAGCGGGGGTACCTACAATGAGCAGTTCTTC,CASSRDSGGTYNEQFF
many,TRBV29-1,TRBJ2-7,-,13,TGCAGCGGGGGGGAGACAGGGAAATACGAGCAGTACTTC,CSGGETGKYEQYF
few,TRBV15,TRBJ2-5,-,13,TGTGCCACCAGCAGACAGGGAACAGAGACCCAGTACTTC,CATSRQGTETQYF
few,TRBV15,TRBJ2-5,TRBD1,19,TGTGCCACCAGCACGGGAAGCTCCGGGACAGGGGGTTTGAAAGAGACCCAGTACTTC,CATSTGSSGTGGLKETQYF
-,TRBV3-1,TRBJ2-2,TRBD2,16,TGTGCCAGCAGCCAAGGGGGAGGGTTGGACCCCGGGGAGCTGTTTTTT,CASSQGGGLDPGELFF
many,TRBV20-1,TRBJ2-7,-,14,TGCAGTGCTAGACGGGTGATCGACGAGGACGAGCAGTACTTC,CSARRVIDEDEQYF
-,TRBV20-1,TRBJ2-5,TRBD1,15,TGCAGTGCTAGAGTTCACAGGGGATTACAAGAGACCCAGTACTTC,CSARVHRGLQETQYF
many,TRBV5-1,TRBJ2-2,TRBD1,16,TGTGCCAGCAGCCCTATCCGGGACAGAGACACCGGGGAGCTGTTTTTT,CASSPIRDRDTGELFF
-,TRBV18,TRBJ2-3,TRBD2,15,TGTGCCAGCTCACCAACACTAGCGGGAGTGGATACGCAGTATTTT,CASSPTLAGVDTQYF
many,TRBV3-1,TRBJ1-4,TRBD1,15,TGTGCCAGCAGCCACCCAACAGGGGGCCGTGAAAAACTGTTTTTT,CASSHPTGGREKLFF
many,TRBV30,TRBJ2-7,-,11,TGTGCCTGGATCGGGAGCTACGAGCAGTACTTC,CAWIGSYEQYF
-,TRBV9,TRBJ1-6,-,14,TGTGCCAGCAGCCCCCATGGGGATAATTCACCCCTCCACTTT,CASSPHGDNSPLHF
many,TRBV28,TRBJ1-5,-,14,TGTGCCAGCAGTTTGACGGGTACTAATCAGCCCCAGCATTTT,CASSLTGTNQPQHF
-,TRBV30,TRBJ2-1,TRBD1,14,TGTGCCTGGAACAGGGGAAACTCCTACAATGAGCAGTTCTTC,CAWNRGNSYNEQFF
many,TRBV6-1,TRBJ2-5,TRBD2,17,TGTGCCAGCAGTGAAGGTCAGGTAGCGGGAGGGGGAGAGACCCAGTACTTC,CASSEGQVAGGGETQYF
many,TRBV28,TRBJ1-2,-,14,TGTGCCAGCAGTCCCCTCGGTGGCGCGTATGGCTACACCTTC,CASSPLGGAYGYTF
-,TRBV28,TRBJ2-1,-,12,TGTGCCAGCAGCCTTCAGAGGGATGAGCAGTTCTTC,CASSLQRDEQFF
-,TRBV5-4,TRBJ2-1,TRBD2,15,TGTGCCAGCAGCCAGACTAGCGGGAGGTACAATGAGCAGTTCTTC,CASSQTSGRYNEQFF
-,TRBV7-2,TRBJ2-7,-,14,TGTGCCAGCGCCGCCGGGACCACCCCCTACGAGCAGTACTTC,CASAAGTTPYEQYF
many,TRBV11-2,TRBJ1-1,-,15,TGTGCCAGCAGCGGCAGACAGAGACAGAACACTGAAGCTTTCTTT,CASSGRQRQNTEAFF
-,TRBV7-9,TRBJ1-1,TRBD1,18,TGTGCCAGCAGCTTAGCGGGTCGCCGACAGGGGGTGAACACTGAAGCTTTCTTT,CASSLAGRRQGVNTEAFF
few,TRBV7-8,TRBJ2-7,-,17,TGTGCCAGCAGCTTAGACGTGTGGGCAGGGCCCCCTTACGAGCAGTACTTC,CASSLDVWAGPPYEQYF
many,TRBV29-1,TRBJ2-7,TRBD1,16,TGCAGCGTTGAAGATGATTCGCAGGGGGAGACCTACGAGCAGTACTTC,CSVEDDSQGETYEQYF
-,TRBV5-8,TRBJ1-4,-,14,TGTGCCAGCCCTGACCCTCCGGAGGAGGAAAAACTGTTTTTT,CASPDPPEEEKLFF
-,TRBV6-1,TRBJ2-5,TRBD2,15,TGTGCCAGCAGCTCCGGGGGACTAGCGGGAGGGACCCAGTACTTC,CASSSGGLAGGTQYF
-,TRBV20-1,TRBJ2-2,-,16,TGCAGTGCTAGAGACGGGGGTGGAGCGCGGCACCGGGAGCTGTTTTTT,CSARDGGGARHRELFF
few,TRBV20-1,TRBJ1-1,TRBD1,12,TGCAGTGCCTATAAAGGACAGGTAGAGGCTTTCTTT,CSAYKGQVEAFF
many,TRBV19,TRBJ2-2,-,13,TGTGCCAGTAGCACTAGAGTTAGCGGGGAGCTGTTTTTT,CASSTRVSGELFF
few,TRBV20-1,TRBJ1-1,TRBD1,14,TGCAGTGCTAGATTAGGACAGGCGAACACTGAAGCTTTCTTT,CSARLGQANTEAFF
many,TRBV6-5,TRBJ2-7,TRBD1,15,TGTGCCAGCAGTTACTCGGGACAGGGGTCCTACGAGCAGTACTTC,CASSYSGQGSYEQYF
few,TRBV29-1,TRBJ1-2,-,12,TGCAGCGTTGAAGGGAAGGAAAGTGGCTACACCTTC,CSVEGKESGYTF
few,TRBV20-1,TRBJ2-6,-,14,TGCAGTGCCTGGAGGGGTGGTGGGGCCAACGTCCTGACTTTC,CSAWRGGGANVLTF
-,TRBV27,TRBJ2-7,-,15,TGTGTCAGCATTCGTCTGGGTTCGGGGTTAAACGAGCAGTACTTC,CVSIRLGSGLNEQYF
many,TRBV28,TRBJ2-7,-,15,TGTGCCAGCAGACCCATCGAGGGGATAACCTACGAGCAGTACTTC,CASRPIEGITYEQYF
few,TRBV4-2,TRBJ2-5,TRBD2,13,TGTGCCAGCAGCGCGGGGGGCCCAGGGACCCAGTACTTC,CASSAGGPGTQYF
many,TRBV28,TRBJ1-6,-,12,TGTGCCAGCAGCCTCTATAATTCACCCCTCCACTTT,CASSLYNSPLHF
few,TRBV12-3/TRBV12-4,TRBJ2-1,TRBD2,16,TGTGCCAGCAGTTTAGTTGCGGGAGGCCCCCTGAATGAGCAGTTCTTC,CASSLVAGGPLNEQFF
-,TRBV18,TRBJ1-2,-,13,TGTGCCAGCTCGCCCCGGGACACCTATAGCTACACCTTC,CASSPRDTYSYTF
-,TRBV28,TRBJ2-3,TRBD2,19,TGTGCCAGCAGCCATTTTGGCCCATTTCTAGCGGATAGCACAGATACGCAGTATTTT,CASSHFGPFLADSTDTQYF
many,TRBV24-1,TRBJ1-4,TRBD1,15,TGTGCCACCAGTGAGCCCAGGGGGTCAGAAGAAAAACTGTTTTTT,CATSEPRGSEEKLFF
-,TRBV27,TRBJ2-7,-,14,TGTGCCAGCAGTTTCGGGGACCAAGGCTACGAGCAGTACTTC,CASSFGDQGYEQYF
-,TRBV9,TRBJ1-2,-,13,TGTGCCAGCAGAGGCAGGGAGCACTATGGCTACACCTTC,CASRGREHYGYTF
many,TRBV28,TRBJ2-7,TRBD1,14,TGTGCCAGCAGTCTGACGGACAGGGGGCTCGAGCAGTACTTC,CASSLTDRGLEQYF
few,TRBV19,TRBJ1-1,-,16,TGTGCCAGTAGTATTCCAGACACAGGCTTGAACACTGAAGCTTTCTTT,CASSIPDTGLNTEAFF